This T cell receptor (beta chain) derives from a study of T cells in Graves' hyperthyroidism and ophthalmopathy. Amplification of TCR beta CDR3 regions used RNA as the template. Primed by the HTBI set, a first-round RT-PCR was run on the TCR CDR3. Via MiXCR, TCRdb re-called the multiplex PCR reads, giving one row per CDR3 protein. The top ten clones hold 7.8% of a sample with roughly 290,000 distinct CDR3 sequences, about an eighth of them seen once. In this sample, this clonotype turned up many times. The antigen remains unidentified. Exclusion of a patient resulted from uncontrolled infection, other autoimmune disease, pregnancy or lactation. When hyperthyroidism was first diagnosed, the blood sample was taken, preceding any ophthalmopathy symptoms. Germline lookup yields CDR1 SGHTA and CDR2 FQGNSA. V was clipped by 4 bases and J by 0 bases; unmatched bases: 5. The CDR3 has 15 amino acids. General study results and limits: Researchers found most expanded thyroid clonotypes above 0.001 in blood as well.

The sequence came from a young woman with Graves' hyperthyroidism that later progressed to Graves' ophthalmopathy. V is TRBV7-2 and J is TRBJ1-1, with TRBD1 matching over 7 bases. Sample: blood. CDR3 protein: CASSSYRGMNTEAFF. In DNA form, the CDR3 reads TGTGCCAGCAGCTCCTACAGGGGAATGAACACTGAAGCTTTCTTT.